The text below deals with one T cell receptor (beta chain). The data stem from a study of human thymus T cells. TCRdb keeps only in-frame clones here, not all; method: immunoSEQ multiplex PCR. The sample includes tens of thousands of clones, nearly 95% of them seen just once. Trimming took 7 bases from V and 6 from J, leaving 11 bases between them. CDR3 length equals 12 residues. Germline V gene data show CDR1 as KGHSH and CDR2 as LQKENI. Corrective surgery for congenital heart defects was being performed on the healthy Finnish infants who were the donors. Genomic DNA was extracted from every available blood leukocyte.

The TCR sequence derives from a boy under three years old with a congenital heart defect but otherwise immunologically healthy. The V and J genes are TRBV18 and TRBJ2-3; D uncertain. The sequenced sample consisted of blood. The CDR3 is CASCHRADTQYF. In DNA, the CDR3 is TGTGCCAGCTGTCACCGTGCGGATACGCAGTATTTT. The full variable domain, rest sourced from reference TRBV18 and TRBJ2-3, is NAGVMQNPRHLVRRRGQEARLRCSPMKGHSHVYWYRQLPEEGLKFMVYLQKENIIDESGMPKERFSAEFPKEGPSILRIQQVVRGDSAAYFCASCHRADTQYFGPGTRLTVL.